The 5 T cell receptor beta chains given below trace back to one sample, sequenced in a study of T cell responses to AZD1222 COVID-19 vaccine. Method: immunoSEQ multiplex PCR; TCRdb's copy keeps in-frame clones and lacks some. The sample has 150,000 or so clones, roughly nine tenths seen once. The sequences come from peripheral blood, collected on day 0 of AZD1222 vaccination. The receptors originated from an adult in good health.

The CDR3 DNA reads TGTGCCAGCGGACAGGAAAGGGGAAACACCATATATTTT. Translating gives CASGQERGNTIYF. The genes are TRBV2 and TRBJ1-3; 7 bases are a match to TRBD1. V shed 8 bases and J 4 bases; nucleotides not matched to a gene: 5. Germline V gene lookup returns CDR1 SNHLY and CDR2 FYNNEI. The CDR3 is made up of 13 amino acids. The full variable domain, its missing parts supplied by reference TRBV2 and TRBJ1-3, is EPEVTQTPSHQVTQMGQEVILRCVPISNHLYFYWYRQILGQKVEFLVSFYNNEISEKSEIFDDQFSVERPDGSNFTLKIRSTKLEDSAMYFCASGQERGNTIYFGEGSWLTVV.

The rearrangement joins TRBV5-1 to TRBJ2-3; 9 bases are a match to TRBD2. The CDR3 consists of 16 residues. Germline V gene lookup returns CDR1 SGHRS and CDR2 YFSETQ. V shed 1 base and J 4 bases; nucleotides not matched to a gene: 7. CDR3 sequence (DNA): TGCGCCAGCAGCTTGCAGCGGGGGGCAGGAGCAGATACGCAGTATTTT. Translating gives CASSLQRGAGADTQYF.

The rearrangement joins TRBV6-5 to TRBJ1-5, with 7 bases identical to TRBD1. The length of the CDR3 is 15 residues. CDR1 and CDR2 from the germline V gene are MNHEY and SVGAGI. The V gene end was trimmed by 0 bases and the J gene end by 6 bases; junction bases not matched to a gene: 5. This CDR3 is CASSYSGRGGQPQHF. DNA for the CDR3: TGTGCCAGCAGTTACTCGGGCAGGGGGGGTCAGCCCCAGCATTTT.

The chain recombines TRBV19 with TRBJ1-5, with 7 bases fitting TRBD1. Germline-derived CDR1 and CDR2 are LNHDA and SQIVND (reference sequence). This CDR3 region has 16 residues. The J segment lost 0 bases and the V segment lost 6 bases, leaving 8 bases of the junction unmatched. The CDR3 nucleotides read TGTGCCAGTAGGGGACAGCCCCTATATAGCAATCAGCCCCAGCATTTT. This sequence encodes CASRGQPLYSNQPQHF.

The chain is built from TRBV5-1 and TRBJ1-2; possibly TRBD1 for D (6 bases). There are 13 residues in the CDR3. V gave up 5 bases and J gave up 4 bases, with 12 bases separating them. CDR1 is SGHRS and CDR2 is YFSETQ in the germline V gene. CDR3 amino acids: CASRQGTSYGYTF. DNA for the CDR3: TGCGCCAGCAGGCAGGGGACCTCCTATGGCTACACCTTC.